A selection of T cell receptor beta chains follows, all from one sample in a study of blood T cell repertoires in COVID-19. Assay used: immunoSEQ multiplex PCR; TCRdb lists only in-frame clones, some missing. In the table there are approximately 400,000 clones, around 86% of which are singletons. The sequencing sample was made of PBMCs or T cells enriched from blood (not recorded which). These receptors were collected from a woman in her 50s who had recovered from COVID-19. CDR3s leave out the opening cysteine and the closing phenylalanine or tryptophan. Each record gives: CDR3 length, V gene, J gene, CDR3 protein.

11	TRBV12-3/TRBV12-4	TRBJ1-2	ASSLTAYYGYT
12	TRBV19	TRBJ2-3	ASSIGDSTDTQY
12	TRBV5-1	TRBJ1-1	ASSLDPRQVEAF
13	TRBV19	TRBJ2-2	ASSGLNGITGELF
12	TRBV7-2	TRBJ2-2	ASSSQGSTGELF
13	TRBV25-1	TRBJ1-2	ASSGLSASNYGYT
12	TRBV7-2	TRBJ1-2	ASSLGGANYGYT
13	TRBV5-1	TRBJ2-1	ASSLSGESYNEQF
16	TRBV19	TRBJ1-3	ASSIRGGGLPSGNTIY
17	TRBV28	TRBJ2-1	ASSLTGSGRAGPYNEQF
13	TRBV3-1/TRBV3-2	TRBJ2-7	ASSSLTSSHYEQY
10	TRBV6-2/TRBV6-3	TRBJ2-7	ASSYPPIEQY
14	TRBV5-4	TRBJ2-3	ASSLALAGGPDTQY
11	TRBV10-3	TRBJ1-2	AIGGTGPYGYT
11	TRBV11-3	TRBJ1-1	ASSLGRGWEAF
11	TRBV5-1	TRBJ1-2	ASSVSGDYGYT
11	TRBV19	TRBJ1-1	ASGDRTRTEAF
12	TRBV2	TRBJ2-3	ASSQDSSTDTQY
11	TRBV4-1	TRBJ1-5	ASSQTIRQPQH
15	TRBV5-1	TRBJ2-7	ASSPYQKTSDSYEQY
18	TRBV5-1	TRBJ2-1	ASSLARPGMAGAQSNEQF
14	TRBV28	TRBJ1-2	ASSILGTGGPLGYT
12	TRBV11-3	TRBJ2-1	ASSFLSSNNEQF
11	TRBV7-2	TRBJ1-1	ASTGKMNTEAF
11	TRBV2	TRBJ1-1	ASSSELYTEAF
14	TRBV7-2	TRBJ1-3	ASSLAGTGTGNTIY
12	TRBV5-6	TRBJ1-5	ASSTGLINQPQH
10	TRBV27	TRBJ1-2	ASHDRADGYT
15	TRBV6-1	TRBJ1-5	ASSELTDSSWGQPQH
15	TRBV7-6	TRBJ2-1	ASSSFGAGGLYNEQF
11	TRBV6-5	TRBJ1-6	ASRGGSGSPLH